In its sample, the clone carrying this T cell receptor (beta chain) was seen a few times. Its target is not known. Trimming cost V 6 bases and J 0 bases; bases outside gene matches: 10. This CDR3 spans 16 amino acids. CDR1 and CDR2 (germline): MNHGY, SAAAGT. These data originate in a study of T cells in localized non-small cell lung cancer. General study findings and limits: Uninvolved adjacent lung, not tumor, had the highest T cell clonality. Sequencing covered just one tumor region, so heterogeneity cannot be ruled out.

Produced via immunoSEQ multiplex PCR; TCRdb's table is partial and in-frame only. Among several thousand clones listed, around 36% were seen once. The source of this sequence is a woman aged 40-69 years with stage I lung adenocarcinoma. This material consisted of normal lung tissue next to the tumor, taken before any cancer treatment. The J gene is TRBJ2-7, the V gene TRBV6-8; TRBD1 aligns across 8 bases. Here the CDR3 reads CASRTWTGRGSYEQYF. Here the CDR3 DNA reads TGTGCCAGCAGAACGTGGACAGGGAGAGGCTCCTACGAGCAGTACTTC.